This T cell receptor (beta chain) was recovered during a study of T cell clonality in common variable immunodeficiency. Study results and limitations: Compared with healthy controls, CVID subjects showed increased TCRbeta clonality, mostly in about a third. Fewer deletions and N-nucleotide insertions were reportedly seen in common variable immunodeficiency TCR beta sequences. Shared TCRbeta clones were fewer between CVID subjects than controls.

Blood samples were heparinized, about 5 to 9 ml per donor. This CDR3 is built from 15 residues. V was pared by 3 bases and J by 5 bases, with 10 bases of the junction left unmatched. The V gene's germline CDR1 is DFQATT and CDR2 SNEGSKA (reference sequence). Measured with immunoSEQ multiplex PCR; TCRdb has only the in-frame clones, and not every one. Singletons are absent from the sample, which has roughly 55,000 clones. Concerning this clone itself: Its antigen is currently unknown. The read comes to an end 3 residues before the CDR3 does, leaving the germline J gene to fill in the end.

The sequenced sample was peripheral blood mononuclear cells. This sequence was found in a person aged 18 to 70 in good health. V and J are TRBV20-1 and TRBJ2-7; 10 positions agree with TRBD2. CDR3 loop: CSASKLAGRRDEQYF. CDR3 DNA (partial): TGCAGTGCTAGTAAACTAGCGGGAAGGAGGGACGAG.